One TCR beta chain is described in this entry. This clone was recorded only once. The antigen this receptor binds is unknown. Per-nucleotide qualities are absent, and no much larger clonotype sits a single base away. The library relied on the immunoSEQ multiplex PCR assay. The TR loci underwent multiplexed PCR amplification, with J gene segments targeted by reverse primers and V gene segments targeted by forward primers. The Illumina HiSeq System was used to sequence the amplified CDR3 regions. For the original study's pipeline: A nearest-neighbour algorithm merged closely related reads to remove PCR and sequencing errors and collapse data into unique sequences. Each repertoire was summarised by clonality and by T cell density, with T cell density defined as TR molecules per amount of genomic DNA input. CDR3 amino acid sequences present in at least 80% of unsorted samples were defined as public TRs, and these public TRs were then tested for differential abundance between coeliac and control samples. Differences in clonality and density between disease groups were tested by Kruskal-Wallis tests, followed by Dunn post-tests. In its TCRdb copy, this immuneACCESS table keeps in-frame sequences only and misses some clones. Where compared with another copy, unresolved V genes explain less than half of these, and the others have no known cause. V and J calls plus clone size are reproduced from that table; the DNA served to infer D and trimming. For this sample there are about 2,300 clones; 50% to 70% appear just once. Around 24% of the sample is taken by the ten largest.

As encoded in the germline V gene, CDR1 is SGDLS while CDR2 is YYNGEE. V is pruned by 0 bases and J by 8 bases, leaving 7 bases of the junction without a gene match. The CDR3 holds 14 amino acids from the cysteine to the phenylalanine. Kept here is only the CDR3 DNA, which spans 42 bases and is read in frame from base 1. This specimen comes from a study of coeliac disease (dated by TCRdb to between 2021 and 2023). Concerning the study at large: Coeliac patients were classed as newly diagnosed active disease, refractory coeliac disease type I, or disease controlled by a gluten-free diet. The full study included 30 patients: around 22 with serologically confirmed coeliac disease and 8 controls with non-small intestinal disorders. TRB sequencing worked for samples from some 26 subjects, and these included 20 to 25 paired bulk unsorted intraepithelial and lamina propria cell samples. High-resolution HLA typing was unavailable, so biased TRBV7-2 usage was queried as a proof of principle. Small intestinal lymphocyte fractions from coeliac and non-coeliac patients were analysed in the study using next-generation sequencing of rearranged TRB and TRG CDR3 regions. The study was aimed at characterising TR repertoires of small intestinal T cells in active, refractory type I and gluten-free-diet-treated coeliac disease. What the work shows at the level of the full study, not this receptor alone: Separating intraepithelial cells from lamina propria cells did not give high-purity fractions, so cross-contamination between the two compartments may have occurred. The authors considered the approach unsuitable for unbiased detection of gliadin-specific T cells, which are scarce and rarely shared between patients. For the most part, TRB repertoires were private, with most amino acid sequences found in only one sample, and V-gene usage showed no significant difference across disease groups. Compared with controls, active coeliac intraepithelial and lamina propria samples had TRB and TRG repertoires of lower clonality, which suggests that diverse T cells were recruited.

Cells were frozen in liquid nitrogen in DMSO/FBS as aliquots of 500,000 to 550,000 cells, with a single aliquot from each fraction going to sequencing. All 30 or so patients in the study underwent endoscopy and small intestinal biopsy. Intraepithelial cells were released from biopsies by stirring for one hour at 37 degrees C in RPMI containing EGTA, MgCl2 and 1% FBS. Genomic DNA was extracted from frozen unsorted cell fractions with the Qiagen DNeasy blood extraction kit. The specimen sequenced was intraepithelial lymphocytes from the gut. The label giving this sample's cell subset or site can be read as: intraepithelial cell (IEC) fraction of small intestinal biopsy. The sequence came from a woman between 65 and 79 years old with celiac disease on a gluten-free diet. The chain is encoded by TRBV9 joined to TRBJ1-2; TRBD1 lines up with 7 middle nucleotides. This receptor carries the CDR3 CASSVEGRGEGYTF. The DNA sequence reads TGTGCCAGCAGCGTAGAAGGCAGGGGGGAAGGCTACACCTTC.